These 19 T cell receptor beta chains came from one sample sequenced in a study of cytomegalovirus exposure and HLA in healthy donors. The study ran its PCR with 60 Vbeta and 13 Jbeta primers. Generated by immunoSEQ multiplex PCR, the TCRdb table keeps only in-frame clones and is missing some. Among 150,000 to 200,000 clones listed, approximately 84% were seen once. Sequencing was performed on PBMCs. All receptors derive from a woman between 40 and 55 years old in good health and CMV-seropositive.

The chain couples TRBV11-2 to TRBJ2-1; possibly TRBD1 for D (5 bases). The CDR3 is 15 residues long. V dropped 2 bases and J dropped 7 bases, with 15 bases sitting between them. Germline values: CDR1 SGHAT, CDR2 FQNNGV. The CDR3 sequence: CASSLMWQGSNEQFF. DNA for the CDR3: TGTGCCAGCAGCTTAATGTGGCAGGGATCGAATGAGCAGTTCTTC.

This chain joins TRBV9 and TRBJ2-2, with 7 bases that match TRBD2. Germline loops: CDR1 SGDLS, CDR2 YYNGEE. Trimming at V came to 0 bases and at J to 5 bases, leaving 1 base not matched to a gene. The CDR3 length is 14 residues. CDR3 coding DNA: TGTGCCAGCAGCGTAGGCGGGGGTACCGGGGAGCTGTTTTTT. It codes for CASSVGGGTGELFF.

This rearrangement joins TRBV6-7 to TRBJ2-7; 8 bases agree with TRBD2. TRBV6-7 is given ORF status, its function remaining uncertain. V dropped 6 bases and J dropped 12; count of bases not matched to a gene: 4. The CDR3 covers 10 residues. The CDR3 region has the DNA TGTGCCAGCAGGTGGACTAGCTGGTACTTC. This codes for CASRWTSWYF.

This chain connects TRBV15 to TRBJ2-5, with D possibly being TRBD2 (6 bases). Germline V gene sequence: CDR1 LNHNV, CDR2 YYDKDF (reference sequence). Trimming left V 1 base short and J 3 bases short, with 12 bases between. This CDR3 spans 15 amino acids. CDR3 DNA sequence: TGTGCCACCAGCAGAGTAAATAGCGGAGAAGAGACCCAGTACTTC. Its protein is CATSRVNSGEETQYF.

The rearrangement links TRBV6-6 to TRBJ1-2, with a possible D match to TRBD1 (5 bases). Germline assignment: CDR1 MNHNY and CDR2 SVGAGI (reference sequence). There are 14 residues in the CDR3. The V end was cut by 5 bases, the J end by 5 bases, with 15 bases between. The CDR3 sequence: CASSQSDSIYGYTF. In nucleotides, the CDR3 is TGTGCCAGCAGTCAAAGCGACAGTATTTATGGCTACACCTTC.

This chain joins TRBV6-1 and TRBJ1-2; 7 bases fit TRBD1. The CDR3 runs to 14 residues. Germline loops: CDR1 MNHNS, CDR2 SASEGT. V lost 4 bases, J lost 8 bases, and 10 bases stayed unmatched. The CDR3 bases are TGTGCCAGCAGTGGAGACAGGGTGGAGGGAGGCTACACCTTC. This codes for CASSGDRVEGGYTF.

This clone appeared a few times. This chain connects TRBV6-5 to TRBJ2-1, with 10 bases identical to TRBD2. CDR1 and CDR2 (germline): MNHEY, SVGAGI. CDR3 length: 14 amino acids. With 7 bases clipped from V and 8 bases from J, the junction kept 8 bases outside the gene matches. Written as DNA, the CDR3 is TGTGCCAGCATGAGAGCGGGGGGGCCTCATGAGCAGTTCTTC. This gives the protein CASMRAGGPHEQFF.

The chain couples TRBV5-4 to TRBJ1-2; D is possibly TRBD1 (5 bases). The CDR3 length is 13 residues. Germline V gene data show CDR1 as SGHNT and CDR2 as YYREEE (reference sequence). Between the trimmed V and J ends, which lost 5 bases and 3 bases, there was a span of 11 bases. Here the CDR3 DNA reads TGTGCCAGCAGTCAACAGGACGACTATGGCTACACCTTC. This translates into CASSQQDDYGYTF.

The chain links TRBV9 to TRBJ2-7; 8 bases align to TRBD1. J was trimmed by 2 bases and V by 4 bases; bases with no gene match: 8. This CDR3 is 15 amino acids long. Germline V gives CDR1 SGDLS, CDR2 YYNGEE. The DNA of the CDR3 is TGTGCCAGCAGCCCCCGGACAGGGTTAGCCTACGAGCAGTACTTC. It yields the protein CASSPRTGLAYEQYF.

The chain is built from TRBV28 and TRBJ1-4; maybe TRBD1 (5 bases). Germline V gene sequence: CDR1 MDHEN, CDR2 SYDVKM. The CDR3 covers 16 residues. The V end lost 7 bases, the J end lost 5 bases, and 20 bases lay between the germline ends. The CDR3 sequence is CASKKPPRVANEKLFF. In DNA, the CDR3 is TGTGCCAGCAAGAAGCCCCCCAGGGTAGCAAATGAAAAACTGTTTTTT. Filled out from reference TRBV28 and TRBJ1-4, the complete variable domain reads DVKVTQSSRYLVKRTGEKVFLECVQDMDHENMFWYRQDPGLGLRLIYFSYDVKMKEKGDIPEGYSVSREKKERFSLILESASTNQTSMYLCASKKPPRVANEKLFFGSGTQLSVL.

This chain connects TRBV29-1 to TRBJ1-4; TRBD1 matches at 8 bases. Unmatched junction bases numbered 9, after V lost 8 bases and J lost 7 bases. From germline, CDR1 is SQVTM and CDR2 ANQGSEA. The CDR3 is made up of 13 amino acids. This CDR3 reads CSFSGTGSEKLFF. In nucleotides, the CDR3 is TGCAGCTTCTCCGGGACAGGCTCTGAAAAACTGTTTTTT.

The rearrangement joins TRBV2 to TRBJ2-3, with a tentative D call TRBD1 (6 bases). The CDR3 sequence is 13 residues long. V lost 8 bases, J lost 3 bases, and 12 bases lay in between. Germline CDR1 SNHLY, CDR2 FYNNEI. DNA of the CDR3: TGTGCCAGCCTGGACAGTCGTACAGATACGCAGTATTTT. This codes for CASLDSRTDTQYF.

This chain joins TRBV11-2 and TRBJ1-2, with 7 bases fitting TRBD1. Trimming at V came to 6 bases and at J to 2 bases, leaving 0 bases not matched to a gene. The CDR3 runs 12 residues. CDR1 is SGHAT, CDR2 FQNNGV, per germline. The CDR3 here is CASRTGNYGYTF. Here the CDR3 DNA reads TGTGCCAGCAGGACAGGGAACTATGGCTACACCTTC.

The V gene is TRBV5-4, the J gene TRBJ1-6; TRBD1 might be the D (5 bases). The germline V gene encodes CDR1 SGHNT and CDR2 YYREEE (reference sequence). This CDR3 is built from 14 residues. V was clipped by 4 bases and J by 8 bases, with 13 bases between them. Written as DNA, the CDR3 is TGTGCCAGCAGCCCGCCGGGGGGGGATTCACCCCTCCACTTT. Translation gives CASSPPGGDSPLHF.

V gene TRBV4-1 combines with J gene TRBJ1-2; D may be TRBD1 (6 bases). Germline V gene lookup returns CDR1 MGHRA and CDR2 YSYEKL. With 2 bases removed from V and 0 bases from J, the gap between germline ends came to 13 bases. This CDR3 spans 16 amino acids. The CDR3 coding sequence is TGCGCCAGCAGCCAACACCAGGGGAATCCTAACTATGGCTACACCTTC. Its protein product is CASSQHQGNPNYGYTF.

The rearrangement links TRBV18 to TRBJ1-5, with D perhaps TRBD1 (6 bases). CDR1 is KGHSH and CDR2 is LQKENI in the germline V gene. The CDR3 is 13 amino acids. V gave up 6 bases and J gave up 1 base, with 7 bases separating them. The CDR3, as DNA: TGTGCCAGCTCGGGACACAGCAATCAGCCCCAGCATTTT. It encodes CASSGHSNQPQHF.

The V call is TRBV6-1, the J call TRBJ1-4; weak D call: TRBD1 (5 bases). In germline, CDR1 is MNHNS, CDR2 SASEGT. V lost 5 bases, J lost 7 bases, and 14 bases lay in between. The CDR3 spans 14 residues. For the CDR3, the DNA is TGTGCCAGCAGTAGGTGGGGCGTGAGTGAAAAACTGTTTTTT. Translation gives CASSRWGVSEKLFF.

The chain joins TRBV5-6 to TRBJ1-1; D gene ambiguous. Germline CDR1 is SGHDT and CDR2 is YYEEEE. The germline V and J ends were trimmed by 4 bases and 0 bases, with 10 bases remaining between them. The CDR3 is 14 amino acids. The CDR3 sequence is CASSPLAVNTEAFF. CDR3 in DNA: TGTGCCAGCAGCCCTCTGGCGGTGAACACTGAAGCTTTCTTT.

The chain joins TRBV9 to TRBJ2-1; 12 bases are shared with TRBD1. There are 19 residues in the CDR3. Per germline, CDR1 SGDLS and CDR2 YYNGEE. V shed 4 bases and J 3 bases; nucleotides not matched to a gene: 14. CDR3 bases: TGTGCCAGCAGCCCCCTTCTTGGGACAGGGGGCCTCAGCTACAATGAGCAGTTCTTC. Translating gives CASSPLLGTGGLSYNEQFF.